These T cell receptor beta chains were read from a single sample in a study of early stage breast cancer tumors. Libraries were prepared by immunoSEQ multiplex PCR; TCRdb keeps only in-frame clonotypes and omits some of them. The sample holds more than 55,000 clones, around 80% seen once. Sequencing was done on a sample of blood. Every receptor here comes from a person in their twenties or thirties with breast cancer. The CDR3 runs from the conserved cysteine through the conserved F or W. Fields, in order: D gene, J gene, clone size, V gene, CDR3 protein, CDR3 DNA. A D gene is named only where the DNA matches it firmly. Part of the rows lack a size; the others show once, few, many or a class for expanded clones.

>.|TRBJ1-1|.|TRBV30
CAWRRGPLRYTEAFF
TGTGCCTGGAGGAGGGGTCCCTTGCGTTACACTGAAGCTTTCTTT
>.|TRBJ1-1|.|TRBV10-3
CAIRGQGQSNTEAFF
TGTGCCATCAGAGGGCAGGGGCAATCGAACACTGAAGCTTTCTTT
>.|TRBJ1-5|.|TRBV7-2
CASSAQAPVVPQHF
TGTGCCAGCAGCGCACAGGCACCGGTTGTTCCCCAGCATTTT
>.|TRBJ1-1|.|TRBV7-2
CASSSSGVMNTEAFF
TGTGCCAGCAGCTCCTCCGGGGTTATGAACACTGAAGCTTTCTTT
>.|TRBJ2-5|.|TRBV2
CASSLILILQYF
TGTGCCAGCAGTCTAATACTAATTCTACAGTACTTC
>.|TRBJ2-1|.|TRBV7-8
CASSLAFGVYNEQFF
TGTGCCAGCAGCTTGGCGTTCGGAGTCTACAATGAGCAGTTCTTC
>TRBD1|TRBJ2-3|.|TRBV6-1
CASSLRQGGTDTQYF
TGTGCCAGCAGCCTTAGACAGGGCGGCACAGATACGCAGTATTTT
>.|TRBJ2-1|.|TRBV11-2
CASSPPPTSSKQFF
TGTGCCAGCAGCCCCCCCCCAACTAGCTCGAAGCAGTTCTTC
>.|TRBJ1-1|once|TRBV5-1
CASSLVSVSSNTEAFF
TGCGCCAGCAGCTTGGTATCGGTCAGTTCGAACACTGAAGCTTTCTTT
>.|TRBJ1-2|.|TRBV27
CASSLVAGSLGGYTF
TGTGCCAGCAGTTTAGTGGCAGGCAGTTTAGGTGGCTACACCTTC
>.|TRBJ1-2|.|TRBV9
CASSVATEVGTNPNGYTF
TGTGCCAGCAGCGTAGCTACGGAGGTGGGGACAAATCCAAATGGCTACACCTTC
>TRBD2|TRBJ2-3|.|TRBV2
CASSDQLAVRTDTQYF
TGTGCCAGCAGTGATCAACTAGCGGTCCGAACAGATACGCAGTATTTT
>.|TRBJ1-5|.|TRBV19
CASSSEAVLNQPQHF
TGTGCCAGTAGTAGTGAGGCAGTTCTAAATCAGCCCCAGCATTTT
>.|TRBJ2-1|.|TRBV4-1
CASSQPPDGGNEQFF
TGCGCCAGCAGCCAACCCCCGGACGGGGGAAATGAGCAGTTCTTC
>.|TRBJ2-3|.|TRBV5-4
CASSFKQGVWTDTQYF
TGTGCCAGCAGCTTTAAGCAGGGAGTATGGACAGATACGCAGTATTTT
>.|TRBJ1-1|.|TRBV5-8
CASSSRTVSWMNTEAFF
TGTGCCAGCAGCTCACGGACAGTTAGTTGGATGAACACTGAAGCTTTCTTT
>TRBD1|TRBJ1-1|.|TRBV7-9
CASSTGQESTEAFF
TGTGCCAGCAGCACCGGACAGGAGAGCACTGAAGCTTTCTTT
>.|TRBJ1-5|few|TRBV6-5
CASKQGTNQPQHF
TGTGCCAGCAAACAGGGTACCAATCAGCCCCAGCATTTT
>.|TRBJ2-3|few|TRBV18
CASSPVPPSTDTQYF
TGTGCCAGCTCACCAGTACCACCTAGCACAGATACGCAGTATTTT
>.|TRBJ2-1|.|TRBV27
CASSWALHNEQFF
TGTGCCAGCAGTTGGGCTCTCCACAATGAGCAGTTCTTC
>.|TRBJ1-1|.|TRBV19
CASSSPGGMNTEAFF
TGTGCCAGTAGCTCGCCGGGGGGGATGAACACTGAAGCTTTCTTT
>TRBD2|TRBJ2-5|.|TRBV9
CASSVEIAGVETQYF
TGTGCCAGCAGCGTAGAAATAGCGGGAGTTGAGACCCAGTACTTC
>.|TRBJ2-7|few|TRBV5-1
CASSRDAYEQYF
TGCGCCAGCAGCCGAGATGCCTACGAGCAGTACTTC
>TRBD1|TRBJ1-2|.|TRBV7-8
CASSYGTGMRGYTF
TGTGCCAGCAGCTACGGGACAGGGATGCGCGGCTACACCTTC
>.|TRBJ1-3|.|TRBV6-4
CARPLRTIYF
TGTGCCAGGCCGCTGAGGACCATATATTTT
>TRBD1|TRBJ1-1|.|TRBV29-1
CSGGTGTAPSQEAFF
TGCAGCGGAGGGACCGGGACAGCGCCTTCCCAAGAAGCTTTCTTT
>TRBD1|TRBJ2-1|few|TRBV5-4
CASSFDRGRNNEQFF
TGTGCCAGCAGCTTTGACAGGGGGCGGAACAATGAGCAGTTCTTC
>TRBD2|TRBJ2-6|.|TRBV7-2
CASSLSLAGLLGANVLTF
TGTGCCAGCAGCTTATCACTAGCGGGCTTACTCGGGGCCAACGTCCTGACTTTC
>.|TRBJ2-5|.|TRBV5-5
CASSFGGQETQYF
TGTGCCAGCAGCTTTGGGGGGCAGGAGACCCAGTACTTC
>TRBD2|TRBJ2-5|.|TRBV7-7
CASSKNVGLAETQYF
TGTGCTAGCAGCAAGAACGTGGGACTAGCGGAGACCCAGTACTTC
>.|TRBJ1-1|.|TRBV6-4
CASSDGENTEAFF
TGTGCCAGCTCTGATGGTGAGAACACTGAAGCTTTCTTT
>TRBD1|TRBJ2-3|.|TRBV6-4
CASSDGTGGTDTQYF
TGTGCCAGCAGTGATGGGACAGGGGGCACAGATACGCAGTATTTT
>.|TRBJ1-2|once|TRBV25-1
CASTGVGGYTF
TGTGCCAGCACGGGGGTAGGTGGCTACACCTTC
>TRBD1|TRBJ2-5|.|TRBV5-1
CASSHGTGIETQYF
TGCGCCAGCAGCCACGGGACAGGGATAGAGACCCAGTACTTC
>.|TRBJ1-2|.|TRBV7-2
CASSLKGANYGYTF
TGTGCCAGCAGCTTAAAGGGGGCTAACTATGGCTACACCTTC
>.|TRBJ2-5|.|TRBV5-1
CASSLEAFQETQYF
TGCGCCAGCAGCTTAGAGGCCTTCCAAGAGACCCAGTACTTC
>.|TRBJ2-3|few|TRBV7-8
CASRPNRASADTQYF
TGTGCCAGCAGACCCAATCGGGCGTCGGCAGATACGCAGTATTTT
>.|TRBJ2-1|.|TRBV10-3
CATSSSPNAYNEQFF
TGTGCCACATCAAGCTCCCCCAACGCCTACAATGAGCAGTTCTTC
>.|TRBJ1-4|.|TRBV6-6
CASSGQKLFF
TGTGCCAGCAGCGGACAAAAACTGTTTTTT
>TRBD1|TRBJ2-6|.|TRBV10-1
CASSEGGTGANVLTF
TGCGCCAGCAGTGAAGGGGGCACTGGGGCCAACGTCCTGACTTTC
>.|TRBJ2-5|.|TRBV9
CASSPVGVGETQYF
TGTGCCAGCAGCCCCGTAGGGGTCGGAGAGACCCAGTACTTC
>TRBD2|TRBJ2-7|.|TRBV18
CASTGTSGDGEQYF
TGTGCCAGCACAGGGACTAGCGGCGATGGGGAGCAGTACTTC
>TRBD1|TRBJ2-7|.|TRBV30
CAWAGQGGYEQYF
TGTGCCTGGGCGGGACAGGGGGGGTACGAGCAGTACTTC
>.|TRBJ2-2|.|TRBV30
CAWSGRASANTGELFF
TGTGCCTGGAGTGGTCGGGCTTCCGCGAACACCGGGGAGCTGTTTTTT
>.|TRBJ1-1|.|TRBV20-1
CSALKDPEAFF
TGCAGTGCTCTAAAGGACCCGGAAGCTTTCTTT
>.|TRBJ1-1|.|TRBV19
CASSVTGNTEAFF
TGTGCCAGTAGTGTGACCGGGAACACTGAAGCTTTCTTT
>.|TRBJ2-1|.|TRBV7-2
CASSLAPTYNEQFF
TGTGCCAGCAGCTTAGCTCCGACCTACAATGAGCAGTTCTTC
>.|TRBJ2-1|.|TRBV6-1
CASSRDRGEFF
TGTGCCAGCAGTCGCGACAGAGGGGAGTTCTTC
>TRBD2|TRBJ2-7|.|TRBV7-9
CASSFLGGAGVTTREQYF
TGTGCCAGCAGCTTCCTAGGAGGGGCGGGAGTTACGACCCGCGAGCAGTACTTC
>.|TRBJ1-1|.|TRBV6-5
CASSFASSGAEAFF
TGTGCCAGCAGTTTCGCCTCTTCGGGTGCCGAAGCTTTCTTT
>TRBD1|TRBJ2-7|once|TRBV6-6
CASARDRAYEQYF
TGTGCCAGCGCCCGGGACAGGGCCTACGAGCAGTACTTC
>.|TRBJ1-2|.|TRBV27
CASRSGGRLYGYTF
TGTGCCAGCAGATCCGGGGGGCGGCTTTATGGCTACACCTTC
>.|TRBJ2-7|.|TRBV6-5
CASSYSYEAPEQYF
TGTGCCAGCAGTTACTCGTACGAGGCTCCCGAGCAGTACTTC
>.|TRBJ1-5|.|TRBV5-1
CASSQGGGGDQPQHF
TGCGCCAGCAGCCAAGGAGGCGGGGGAGATCAGCCCCAGCATTTT
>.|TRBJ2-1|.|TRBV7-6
CASSLTLWSNEQFF
TGTGCCAGCAGCTTAACCCTATGGAGTAATGAGCAGTTCTTC
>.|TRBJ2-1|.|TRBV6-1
CASSERRGSYNEQFF
TGTGCCAGCAGTGAACGTCGCGGCTCCTACAATGAGCAGTTCTTC
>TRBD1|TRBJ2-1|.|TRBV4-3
CASSHGQGAYNEQFF
TGCGCCAGCAGCCACGGACAGGGAGCCTACAATGAGCAGTTCTTC
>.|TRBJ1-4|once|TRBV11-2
CASSLDPATNEKLFF
TGTGCCAGCAGCTTAGACCCAGCAACTAATGAAAAACTGTTTTTT
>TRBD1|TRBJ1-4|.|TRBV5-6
CASSTPTGEAEKLFF
TGTGCCAGCAGCACACCGACAGGGGAAGCTGAAAAACTGTTTTTT
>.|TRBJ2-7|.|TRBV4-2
CASSQELGRYSYEQYF
TGTGCCAGCAGCCAAGAGTTGGGGAGATACTCCTACGAGCAGTACTTC